The entry that follows covers one T cell receptor (beta chain) sequence. Its target is unknown. This entry belongs to a study of OX40 agonist ivuxolimab in advanced cancers. Study context: Ivuxolimab, an antibody acting as an agonist of OX40 (CD134), was used to treat patients. The study's findings and limits: Dose levels from 0.1 to 3.0 mg/kg saw CD4+ and CD8+ blood T cells expand clonally by week 6.

The table came from immunoSEQ multiplex PCR; TCRdb's copy has only in-frame clones and leaves some out. This sample yields approximately 96,000 clones, of which about 92% are seen a single time; around 1.6% belongs to the top ten. This CDR3 spans 14 amino acids. The germline V gene has CDR1 MNHNY and CDR2 SVGAGI (reference sequence). Trimming took 2 bases from V and 6 from J, leaving 14 bases between them. This material consisted of CD4+ or CD8+ T cells sorted from blood, taken in a trial of the OX40 agonist ivuxolimab. The chain has TRBV6-6 and TRBJ2-7; D possibly corresponds to TRBD1 (6 bases). The TCR comes from an adult with an advanced solid tumor such as melanoma, head and neck, liver or kidney cancer. CDR3: CASSYPGERGEQYF. DNA of the CDR3: TGTGCCAGCAGTTACCCAGGGGAGAGGGGCGAGCAGTACTTC.